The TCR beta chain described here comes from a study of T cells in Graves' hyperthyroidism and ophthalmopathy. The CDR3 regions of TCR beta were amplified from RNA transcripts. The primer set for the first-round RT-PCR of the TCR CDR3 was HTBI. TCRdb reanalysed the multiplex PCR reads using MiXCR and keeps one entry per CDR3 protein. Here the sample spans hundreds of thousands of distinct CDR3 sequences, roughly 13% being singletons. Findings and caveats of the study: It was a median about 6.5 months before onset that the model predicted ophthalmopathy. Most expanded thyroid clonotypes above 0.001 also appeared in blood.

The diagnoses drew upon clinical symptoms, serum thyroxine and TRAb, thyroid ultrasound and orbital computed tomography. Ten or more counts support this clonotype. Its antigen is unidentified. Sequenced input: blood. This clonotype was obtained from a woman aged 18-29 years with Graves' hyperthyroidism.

The CDR3, as DNA: TGCAGTGCTCGCCCGTCTAGCGCCTCCTACAATGAGCAGTTCTTC. Translating gives CSARPSSASYNEQFF. The gene calls are TRBV20-1 and TRBJ2-1, with D perhaps matching TRBD2 (6 bases). Germline-derived CDR1 and CDR2 are DFQATT and SNEGSKA (reference sequence). The germline V and J ends were trimmed by 5 bases and 0 bases, with 14 bases remaining between them. This CDR3 has 15 residues.